This TCR beta chain was retrieved from a study of blood T cell repertoires in COVID-19. The CDR3 runs 15 residues. V lost 2 bases to trimming and J lost 3 bases, with 14 bases between them. Germline values: CDR1 MNHEY, CDR2 SMNVEV (reference sequence). In the study's own analysis: Reference gene primer amplification gave nucleated cell count estimates. Profiling relied on immunoSEQ multiplex PCR, and the TCRdb table lists in-frame clones only, not all of them. V, J and clone size were drawn from that table, and D and trimming were deduced from the DNA. This repertoire shows over 200,000 clones, around 88% found once; its top ten account for around 1.4%.

The rearrangement joins TRBV27 to TRBJ2-7; D perhaps matches TRBD1 (5 bases). The TCR was taken from a man aged 18-30 years with active or convalescent COVID-19. The sequencing input was peripheral blood. The CDR3 sequence is CASSLVIGAVYEQYF. The DNA of the CDR3 is TGTGCCAGCAGTTTAGTCATAGGGGCGGTCTACGAGCAGTACTTC.